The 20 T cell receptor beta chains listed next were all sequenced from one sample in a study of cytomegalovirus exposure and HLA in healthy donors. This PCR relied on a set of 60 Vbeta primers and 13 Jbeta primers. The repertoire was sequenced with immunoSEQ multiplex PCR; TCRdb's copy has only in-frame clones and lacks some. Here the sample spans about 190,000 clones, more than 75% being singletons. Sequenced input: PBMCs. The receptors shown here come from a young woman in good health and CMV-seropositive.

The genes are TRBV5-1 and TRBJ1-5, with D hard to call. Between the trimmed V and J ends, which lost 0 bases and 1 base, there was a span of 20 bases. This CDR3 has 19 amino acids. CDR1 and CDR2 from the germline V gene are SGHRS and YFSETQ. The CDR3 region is CASSLEGGESVKSNQPQHF. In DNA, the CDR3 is TGCGCCAGCAGCTTGGAAGGTGGGGAGAGCGTAAAGAGCAATCAGCCCCAGCATTTT.

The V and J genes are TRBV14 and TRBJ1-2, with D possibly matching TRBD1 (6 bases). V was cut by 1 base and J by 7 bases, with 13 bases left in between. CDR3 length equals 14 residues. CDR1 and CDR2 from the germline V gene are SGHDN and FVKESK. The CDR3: CASSQAGAGAGYTF. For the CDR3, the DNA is TGTGCCAGCAGCCAAGCAGGGGCTGGGGCTGGCTACACCTTC. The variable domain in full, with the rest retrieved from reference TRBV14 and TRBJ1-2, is EAGVTQFPSHSVIEKGQTVTLRCDPISGHDNLYWYRRVMGKEIKFLLHFVKESKQDESGMPNNRFLAERTGGTYSTLKVQPAELEDSGVYFCASSQAGAGAGYTFGSGTRLTVV.

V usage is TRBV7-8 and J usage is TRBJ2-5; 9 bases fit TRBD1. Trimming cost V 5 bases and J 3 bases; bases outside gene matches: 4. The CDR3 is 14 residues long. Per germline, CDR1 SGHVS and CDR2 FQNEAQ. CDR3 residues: CASSPTGGKETQYF. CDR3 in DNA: TGTGCCAGCAGCCCAACAGGGGGCAAAGAGACCCAGTACTTC.

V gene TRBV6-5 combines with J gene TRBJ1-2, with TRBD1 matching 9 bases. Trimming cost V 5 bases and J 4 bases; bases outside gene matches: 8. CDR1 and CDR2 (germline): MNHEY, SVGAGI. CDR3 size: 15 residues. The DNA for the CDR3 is TGTGCCAGCAGTATCGGACAGGGGCGGTCCTATGGCTACACCTTC. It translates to CASSIGQGRSYGYTF.

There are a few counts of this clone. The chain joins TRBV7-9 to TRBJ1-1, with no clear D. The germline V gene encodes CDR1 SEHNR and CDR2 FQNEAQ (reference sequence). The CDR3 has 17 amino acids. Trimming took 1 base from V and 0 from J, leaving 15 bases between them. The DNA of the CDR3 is TGTGCCAGCAGCTTAGATATAGGCGGGCCCTTGAACACTGAAGCTTTCTTT. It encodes CASSLDIGGPLNTEAFF.

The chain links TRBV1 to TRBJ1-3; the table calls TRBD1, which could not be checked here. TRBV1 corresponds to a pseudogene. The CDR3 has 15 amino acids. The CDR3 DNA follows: TGCACCAGCAGCCTTCATACAGGAAAGGGAAACACCATATATTTT. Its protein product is CTSSLHTGKGNTIYF.

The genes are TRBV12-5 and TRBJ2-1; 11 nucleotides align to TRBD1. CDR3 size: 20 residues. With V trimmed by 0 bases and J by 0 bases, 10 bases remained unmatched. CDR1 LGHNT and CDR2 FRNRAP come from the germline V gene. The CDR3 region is CASGLVRTGGAGSSYNEQFF. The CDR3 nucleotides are TGTGCTAGTGGTTTGGTAAGGACAGGGGGCGCTGGGAGCTCCTACAATGAGCAGTTCTTC.

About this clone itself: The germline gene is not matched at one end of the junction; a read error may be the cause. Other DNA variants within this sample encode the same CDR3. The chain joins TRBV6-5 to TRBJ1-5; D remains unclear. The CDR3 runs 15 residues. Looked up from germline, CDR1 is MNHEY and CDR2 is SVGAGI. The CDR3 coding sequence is TGTGCCAGCAGTTACTCGAGGGCACTAGATCAGCCCCAGCACTTT. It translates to CASSYSRALDQPQHF.

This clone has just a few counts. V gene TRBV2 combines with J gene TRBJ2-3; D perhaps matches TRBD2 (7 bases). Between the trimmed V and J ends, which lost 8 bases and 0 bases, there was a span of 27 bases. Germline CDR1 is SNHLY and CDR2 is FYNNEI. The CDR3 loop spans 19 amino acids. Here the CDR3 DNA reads TGTGCCAGCGGTCGTTTTCGCGGGGGCACGAAGCCGAGCACAGATACGCAGTATTTT. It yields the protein CASGRFRGGTKPSTDTQYF. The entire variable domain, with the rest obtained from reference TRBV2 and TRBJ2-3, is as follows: EPEVTQTPSHQVTQMGQEVILRCVPISNHLYFYWYRQILGQKVEFLVSFYNNEISEKSEIFDDQFSVERPDGSNFTLKIRSTKLEDSAMYFCASGRFRGGTKPSTDTQYFGPGTRLTVL.

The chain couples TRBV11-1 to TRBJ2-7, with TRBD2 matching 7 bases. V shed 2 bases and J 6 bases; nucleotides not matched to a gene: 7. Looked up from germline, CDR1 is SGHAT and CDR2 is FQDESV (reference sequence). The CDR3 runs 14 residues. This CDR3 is CASSLRWSGGEQYF. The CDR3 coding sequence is TGTGCCAGCAGCTTAAGGTGGTCGGGGGGCGAGCAGTACTTC.

This chain's CDR3 is CASSLASGTGADTQYF. The CDR3 DNA follows: TGTGCCAGCAGCTTAGCTTCCGGGACAGGGGCAGATACGCAGTATTTT. This rearrangement joins TRBV7-8 to TRBJ2-3, with 10 positions matching TRBD1. Trimming cost V 0 bases and J 4 bases; bases outside gene matches: 4. The germline gives CDR1 SGHVS, CDR2 FQNEAQ. The CDR3 is 16 residues long.

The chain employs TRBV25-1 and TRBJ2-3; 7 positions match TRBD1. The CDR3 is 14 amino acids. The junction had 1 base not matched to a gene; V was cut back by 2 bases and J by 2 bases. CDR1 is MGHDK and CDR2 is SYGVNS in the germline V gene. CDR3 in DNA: TGTGCCAGCAGTGAAGAGGGGGCCACAGATACGCAGTATTTT. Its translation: CASSEEGATDTQYF.

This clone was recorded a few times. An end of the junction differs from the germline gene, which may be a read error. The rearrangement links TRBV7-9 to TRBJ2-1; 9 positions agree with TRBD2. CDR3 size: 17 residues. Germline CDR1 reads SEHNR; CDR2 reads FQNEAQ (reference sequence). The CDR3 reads CSSSSKTIAGDLNEQFF. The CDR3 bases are TGTTCCAGCAGCTCCAAGACCATAGCGGGAGATTTGAATGAGCAGTTCTTC.

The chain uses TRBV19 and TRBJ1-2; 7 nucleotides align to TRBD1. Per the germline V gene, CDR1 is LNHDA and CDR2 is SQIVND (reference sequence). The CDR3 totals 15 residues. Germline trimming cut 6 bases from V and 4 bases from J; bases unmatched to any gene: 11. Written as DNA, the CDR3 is TGTGCCAGTAGCAACTCCAGAGGACAGGCCTATGGCTACACCTTC. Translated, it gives CASSNSRGQAYGYTF.

The CDR3 loop reads CASRGTGHPFEQYF. DNA of the CDR3: TGTGCCAGCAGAGGGACAGGGCATCCCTTCGAGCAGTACTTC. The chain has TRBV2 and TRBJ2-7, with TRBD1 matching over 9 bases. The J segment lost 6 bases and the V segment lost 6 bases, leaving 9 bases of the junction unmatched. CDR1 SNHLY and CDR2 FYNNEI come from the germline V gene. The CDR3 extends over 14 amino acids.

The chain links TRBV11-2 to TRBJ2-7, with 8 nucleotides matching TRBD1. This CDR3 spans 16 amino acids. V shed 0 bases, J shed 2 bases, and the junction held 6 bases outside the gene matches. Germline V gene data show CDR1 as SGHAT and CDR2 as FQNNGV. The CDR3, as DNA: TGTGCCAGCAGCTTAGACGCAGGGGGCCTGACCTACGAGCAGTACTTC. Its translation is CASSLDAGGLTYEQYF.

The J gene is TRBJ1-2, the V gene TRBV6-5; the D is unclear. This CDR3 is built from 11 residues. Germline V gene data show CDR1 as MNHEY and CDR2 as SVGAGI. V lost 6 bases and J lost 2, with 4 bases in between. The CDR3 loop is CASRSNYGYTF. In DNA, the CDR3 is TGTGCCAGCAGGTCGAACTATGGCTACACCTTC.

This CDR3 reads CASSFWTGGTDTQYF. CDR3 nucleotides: TGTGCCAGCAGCTTCTGGACAGGCGGAACAGATACGCAGTATTTT. The gene calls are TRBV5-4 and TRBJ2-3; 7 bases map to TRBD1. The germline V gene encodes CDR1 SGHNT and CDR2 YYREEE (reference sequence). J was trimmed by 3 bases and V by 2 bases; bases with no gene match: 6. CDR3 size: 15 residues.

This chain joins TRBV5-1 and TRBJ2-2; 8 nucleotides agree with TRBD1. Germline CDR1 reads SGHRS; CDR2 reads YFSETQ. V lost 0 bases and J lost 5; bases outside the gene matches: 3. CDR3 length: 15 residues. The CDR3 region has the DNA TGCGCCAGCAGCTTGGGACAGGGGTGGACCGGGGAGCTGTTTTTT. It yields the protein CASSLGQGWTGELFF.

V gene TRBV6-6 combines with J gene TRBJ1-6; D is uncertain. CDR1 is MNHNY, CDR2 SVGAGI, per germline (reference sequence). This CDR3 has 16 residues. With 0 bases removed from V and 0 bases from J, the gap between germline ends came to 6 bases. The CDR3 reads CASSYSSSSYNSPLHF. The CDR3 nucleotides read TGTGCCAGCAGTTACTCGAGTAGCTCCTATAATTCACCCCTCCACTTT.